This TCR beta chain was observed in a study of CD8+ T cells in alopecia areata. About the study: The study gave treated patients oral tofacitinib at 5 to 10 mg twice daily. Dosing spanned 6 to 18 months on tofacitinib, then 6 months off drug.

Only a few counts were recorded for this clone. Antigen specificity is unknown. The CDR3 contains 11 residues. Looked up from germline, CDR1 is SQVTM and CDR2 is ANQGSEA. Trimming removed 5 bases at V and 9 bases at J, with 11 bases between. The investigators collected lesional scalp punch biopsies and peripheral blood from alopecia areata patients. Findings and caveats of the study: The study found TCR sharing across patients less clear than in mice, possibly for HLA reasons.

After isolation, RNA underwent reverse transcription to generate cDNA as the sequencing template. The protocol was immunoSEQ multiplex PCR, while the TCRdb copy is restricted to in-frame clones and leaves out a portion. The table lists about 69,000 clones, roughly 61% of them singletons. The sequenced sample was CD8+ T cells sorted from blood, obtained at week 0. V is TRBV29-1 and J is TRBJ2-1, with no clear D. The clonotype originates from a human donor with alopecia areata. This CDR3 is CSVIGWGEQFF. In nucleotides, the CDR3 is TGCAGCGTTATTGGGTGGGGTGAGCAGTTCTTC.